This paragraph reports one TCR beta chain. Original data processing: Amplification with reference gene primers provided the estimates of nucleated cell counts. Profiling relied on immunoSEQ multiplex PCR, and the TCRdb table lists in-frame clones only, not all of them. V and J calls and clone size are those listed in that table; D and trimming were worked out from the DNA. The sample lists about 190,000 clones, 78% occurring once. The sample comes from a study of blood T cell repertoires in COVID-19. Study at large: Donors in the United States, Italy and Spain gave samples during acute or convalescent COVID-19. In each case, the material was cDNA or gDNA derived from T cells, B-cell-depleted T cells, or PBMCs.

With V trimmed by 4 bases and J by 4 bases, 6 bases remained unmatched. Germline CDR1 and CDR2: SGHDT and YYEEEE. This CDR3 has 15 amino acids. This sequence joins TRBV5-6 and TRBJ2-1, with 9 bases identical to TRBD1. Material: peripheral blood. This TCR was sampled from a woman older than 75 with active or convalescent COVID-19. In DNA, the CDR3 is TGTGCCAGCAGCAGGGGACAGGGTAAATACAATGAGCAGTTCTTC. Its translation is CASSRGQGKYNEQFF. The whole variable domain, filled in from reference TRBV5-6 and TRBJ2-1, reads DAGVTQSPTHLIKTRGQQVTLRCSPKSGHDTVSWYQQALGQGPQFIFQYYEEEERQRGNFPDRFSGHQFPNYSSELNVNALLLGDSALYLCASSRGQGKYNEQFFGPGTRLTVL.